This T cell receptor (beta chain) originates from a study of blood T cell repertoires in COVID-19. Looking at the study overall: COVID-19 samples, acute and convalescent, were from the United States, Italy and Spain. The analysed material was cDNA or gDNA that came from T cells, B-cell-depleted T cells, or PBMCs.

Authors' analysis steps: Researchers report that nucleated cell counts were estimated from reference gene primer amplification. Libraries were prepared by immunoSEQ multiplex PCR; TCRdb keeps only in-frame clonotypes and omits some of them. V and J calls and clone size are as listed in that table; D and trimming were resolved from the DNA. The data hold 350,000 to 500,000 clones, with 80% to 90% observed a single time. Patients of the Seattle cohort, enrolled during active infection, were followed longitudinally. V gave up 3 bases and J gave up 1 base; unmatched junction bases: 1. Germline assignment: CDR1 SEHNR and CDR2 FQNEAQ (reference sequence). CDR3 length equals 14 residues.

The specimen sequenced was peripheral blood. The rearrangement joins TRBV7-9 to TRBJ2-3, with 7 bases lining up with TRBD1. The sequence came from a man aged 18 to 35 with COVID-19, enrolled during active disease. As DNA, the CDR3 is TGTGCCAGCAGCTTCACAGGGGGCACAGATACGCAGTATTTT. This sequence encodes CASSFTGGTDTQYF.